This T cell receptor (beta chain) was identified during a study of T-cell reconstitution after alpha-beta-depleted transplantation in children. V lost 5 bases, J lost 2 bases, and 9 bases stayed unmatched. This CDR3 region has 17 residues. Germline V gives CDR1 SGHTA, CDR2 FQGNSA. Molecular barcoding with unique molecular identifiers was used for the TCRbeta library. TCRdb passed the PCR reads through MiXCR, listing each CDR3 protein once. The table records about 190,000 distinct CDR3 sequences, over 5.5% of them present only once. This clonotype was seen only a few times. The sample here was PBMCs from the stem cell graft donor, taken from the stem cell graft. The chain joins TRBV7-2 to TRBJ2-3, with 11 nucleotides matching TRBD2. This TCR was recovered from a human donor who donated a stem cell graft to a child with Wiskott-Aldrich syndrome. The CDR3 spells CASSARLAGRFTDTQYF. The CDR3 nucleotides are TGTGCCAGCAGCGCCCGACTAGCGGGGCGCTTCACAGATACGCAGTATTTT.